This T cell receptor (beta chain) came from a study of blood T cells in healthy people across ages (dated by TCRdb to between 2015 and 2016). Regarding the study in general: In model experiments, template switching captured about one uniquely barcoded TCR beta cDNA molecule for every two T cells. Age-related changes in TCR beta repertoire diversity were measured in the study by deep sequencing normalized with unique cDNA molecular identifiers. The donors were divided into four age groups: young (average around 16 years), middle-aged (approximately 42), aged (about 62) and long-lived (around 80). To avoid experimental bias, donors of different ages were randomly spread across the sequencing lanes. Using the same blood draw, the study looked at two additional independent replicas of 1 million unique cDNA reads for two donors, one aged 18 to 30 and the other aged 80 or older. Here is what the overall study found, with its caveats: Compared with the aged group, more naive CD4+ T cells, fewer expanded clones and increased TCR diversity were shown by the long-lived group, suggesting age selection. Conclusive comparison of naive and antigen-experienced compartments was prevented by the profiling of bulk unsorted PBMCs. Total diversity estimates from one million sequenced T cells were considered lower bounds and underestimates. Observed TCR beta diversity per million T cells fell roughly linearly with age, and a significant reduction was already apparent by age around 40. There was a strong correlation between observed TCR beta diversity and the percentage of naive T cells measured by flow cytometry. Donor CMV infection status was unknown, potentially confounding age-related changes in expanded clonotypes.

Library generation was performed with 5' RACE. Sequencing instrument: Illumina HiSeq 2500. A second PCR of roughly 6 to 11 cycles was performed with a sample-barcoded 5' primer and a J-beta primer mix. A unique molecular identifier was introduced onto each TCR beta cDNA molecule by a template-switch 5' adaptor carrying 12 random nucleotides. Each sample yielded at least 3 million CDR3-containing paired-end reads. All of the RNA was converted into first-strand cDNA using the Mint cDNA synthesis kit, with a TRBC-specific oligonucleotide serving as the primer. After uracil-DNA glycosylase treatment, a first 18-cycle PCR used universal primers M1SS and BC2_uni_R on all cDNA. On the authors' methods: Normalization of each sample was performed by random selection of 1 million high-quality reads, each carrying a distinct molecular identifier. Reads sharing molecular identifiers were discarded rather than binned into consensus sequences. CDR3 identification, clonotype clustering and error correction used MiTCR with a Q25 quality threshold and the strictest error-elimination algorithm. A nonparametric unseen species model with Euler transformation was used to estimate a lower bound on total TCR beta diversity. The raw public data were reprocessed by TCRdb itself: fastp quality trimming at Q25, MiXCR clonotype calling, in-frame beta chains only. Here each entry gathers all rows of one CDR3 protein and keeps the most common genes and DNA. TCRdb, rather than the study authors, made the V and J calls. Within this sample are 1.5 million to 2 million distinct CDR3 sequences, with 25% to 30% of them counted one time only. The top ten clonotypes cover 7% to 9% of the sample.

The donors were 40 or so Caucasian individuals from Russia, aged about 6 to 100 years, who were systemically healthy. Each donor gave ten milliliters of peripheral blood, collected into EDTA-treated Vacutainer tubes. PBMCs were isolated by Ficoll-Paque density-gradient centrifugation, with at least 7 million obtained per sample. Total RNA, at least 6 micrograms per sample, was extracted from PBMCs with Trizol reagent. For every donor, an aliquot of PBMCs went through flow cytometry to measure the percentages of naive CD45RAhigh/CD27high T cells. Including the terminal cysteine and phenylalanine, the CDR3 comprises 16 residues. Only the CDR3 DNA is retained, 48 bases long and in frame from the first base. From V the trimming removes 2 bases and from J it removes 2 bases, while the gene matches leave 7 bases of the junction unaccounted for. CDR1 SGHAT and CDR2 FQNNGV are derived from the germline V gene.

About this clonotype itself: The clone's antigen remains unknown. The record has no base qualities; no much larger clone is one base away.

This clonotype originated in a woman aged 25 to 39 in good health. What was sequenced was blood. The chain is encoded by TRBV11-2 joined to TRBJ2-5, and 8 junctional nucleotides match TRBD2. CDR3 loop: CASSLTRRGGQETQYF. Here is the DNA: TGTGCCAGCAGCTTAACCCGACGGGGGGGGCAAGAGACCCAGTACTTC.